The subject of this entry is one T cell receptor beta chain. Its antigen remains unidentified. The sample comes from a study of breast tumors, draining lymph nodes, adjacent tissues. Whole-study findings and limits: Findings are consistent with lymph node origin and intratumoral expansion of most tumor T cells. Luminal-like breast cancer showed significantly greater tumor-nontumor repertoire similarity than basal-like breast cancer did.

With V trimmed by 7 bases and J by 2 bases, 1 base remained unmatched. The CDR3 contains 12 residues. Germline CDR1 is DFQATT and CDR2 is SNEGSKA (reference sequence). TCRdb analysed the multiplex PCR reads with MiXCR anew, one entry per CDR3 protein. The sample includes approximately 150,000 distinct CDR3 sequences, 33% of them seen just once. The lymph nodes were axillary draining lymph nodes from breast cancer patients. Sequencing used axillary lymph node tissue. The receptor was derived from a female donor with breast cancer. Some clones in this sample may be carry-over from other donors' samples. This rearrangement joins TRBV20-1 to TRBJ2-3, with 9 bases fitting TRBD1. The CDR3 DNA reads as TGCAGTGGGACAGGGGACACAGATACGCAGTATTTT. Protein: CSGTGDTDTQYF.